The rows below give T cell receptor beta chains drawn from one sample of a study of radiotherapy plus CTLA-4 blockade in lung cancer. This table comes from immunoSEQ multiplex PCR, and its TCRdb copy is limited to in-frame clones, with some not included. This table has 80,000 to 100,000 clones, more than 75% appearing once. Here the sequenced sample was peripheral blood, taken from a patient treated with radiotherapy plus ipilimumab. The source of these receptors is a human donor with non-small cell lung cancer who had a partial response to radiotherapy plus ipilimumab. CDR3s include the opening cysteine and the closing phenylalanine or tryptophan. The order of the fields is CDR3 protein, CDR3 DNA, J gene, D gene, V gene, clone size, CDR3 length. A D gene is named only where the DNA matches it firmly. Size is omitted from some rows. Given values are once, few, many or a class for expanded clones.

cdr3_aa: CASSRDRDTDTQYF
cdr3_nt: TGCGCCAGCAGCCGGGACAGGGACACAGATACGCAGTATTTT
j_call: TRBJ2-3
d_call: TRBD1
v_call: TRBV5-1
clone_size: NA
cdr3_length: 14

cdr3_aa: CASSESGSPYNEQFF
cdr3_nt: TGTGCCAGCAGTGAAAGCGGGAGTCCCTACAATGAGCAGTTCTTC
j_call: TRBJ2-1
d_call: TRBD2
v_call: TRBV2
clone_size: NA
cdr3_length: 15

cdr3_aa: CASSPVTGAEAFF
cdr3_nt: TGTGCCAGCAGCCCCGTTACGGGGGCTGAAGCTTTCTTT
j_call: TRBJ1-1
d_call: NA
v_call: TRBV7-2
clone_size: NA
cdr3_length: 13

cdr3_aa: CASSIQGENSYEQYF
cdr3_nt: TGTGCCAGCAGTATACAGGGTGAAAACTCCTACGAGCAGTACTTC
j_call: TRBJ2-7
d_call: NA
v_call: TRBV27
clone_size: NA
cdr3_length: 15

cdr3_aa: CAISGRGSSYNEQFF
cdr3_nt: TGTGCCATCAGTGGTCGGGGGAGCTCCTACAATGAGCAGTTCTTC
j_call: TRBJ2-1
d_call: NA
v_call: TRBV10-3
clone_size: NA
cdr3_length: 15

cdr3_aa: CASSQDRGSYEQYF
cdr3_nt: TGCGCCAGCAGCCAAGACAGGGGCTCCTACGAGCAGTACTTC
j_call: TRBJ2-7
d_call: TRBD1
v_call: TRBV5-1
clone_size: NA
cdr3_length: 14

cdr3_aa: CASGQGGDEQYF
cdr3_nt: TGTGCCAGTGGACAGGGTGGCGACGAGCAGTACTTC
j_call: TRBJ2-7
d_call: TRBD1
v_call: TRBV2
clone_size: NA
cdr3_length: 12

cdr3_aa: CASASSGRGNTGELFF
cdr3_nt: TGTGCCAGCGCGTCGTCTGGGCGGGGGAACACCGGGGAGCTGTTTTTT
j_call: TRBJ2-2
d_call: NA
v_call: TRBV28
clone_size: NA
cdr3_length: 16

cdr3_aa: CASSPGGLRGNEQFF
cdr3_nt: TGTGCCAGCAGCCCGGGGGGTCTCAGAGGGAATGAGCAGTTCTTC
j_call: TRBJ2-1
d_call: TRBD2
v_call: TRBV11-3
clone_size: NA
cdr3_length: 15

cdr3_aa: CASSPRRGSQETQYF
cdr3_nt: TGTGCCAGCAGCCCACGGCGAGGTTCCCAAGAGACCCAGTACTTC
j_call: TRBJ2-5
d_call: NA
v_call: TRBV14
clone_size: few
cdr3_length: 15

cdr3_aa: CATTGGEEDTQYF
cdr3_nt: TGTGCCACCACTGGAGGGGAGGAGGATACGCAGTATTTT
j_call: TRBJ2-3
d_call: NA
v_call: TRBV2
clone_size: NA
cdr3_length: 13

cdr3_aa: CASSGTSGGHEQFF
cdr3_nt: TGTGCCAGCAGCGGGACTAGTGGTGGTCATGAGCAGTTCTTC
j_call: TRBJ2-1
d_call: TRBD2
v_call: TRBV9
clone_size: few
cdr3_length: 14

cdr3_aa: CASSPFTSGSRNEQFF
cdr3_nt: TGTGCCAGCAGCCCGTTTACTAGCGGGAGTAGAAATGAGCAGTTCTTC
j_call: TRBJ2-1
d_call: TRBD2
v_call: TRBV7-3
clone_size: NA
cdr3_length: 16

cdr3_aa: CASSDGLAGYRQFF
cdr3_nt: TGTGCCAGCAGCGACGGACTAGCGGGATACAGGCAGTTCTTC
j_call: TRBJ2-1
d_call: TRBD2
v_call: TRBV11-3
clone_size: few
cdr3_length: 14

cdr3_aa: CASSKEGRTREKEQYF
cdr3_nt: TGTGCCAGCAGCAAAGAGGGCCGGACGCGGGAGAAAGAGCAGTACTTC
j_call: TRBJ2-7
d_call: NA
v_call: TRBV21-1
clone_size: NA
cdr3_length: 16

cdr3_aa: CASSPPAAPTNNEQFF
cdr3_nt: TGTGCCAGCAGCCCCCCCGCTGCCCCCACAAATAATGAGCAGTTCTTC
j_call: TRBJ2-1
d_call: NA
v_call: TRBV7-9
clone_size: once
cdr3_length: 16

cdr3_aa: CASSPGQGVEYGYTF
cdr3_nt: TGTGCCAGCAGCCCCGGACAGGGGGTGGAGTATGGCTACACCTTC
j_call: TRBJ1-2
d_call: TRBD1
v_call: TRBV11-2
clone_size: once
cdr3_length: 15

cdr3_aa: CASSLSGTGNTEAFF
cdr3_nt: TGCGCCAGCAGCTTGAGCGGGACAGGCAACACTGAAGCTTTCTTT
j_call: TRBJ1-1
d_call: TRBD1
v_call: TRBV5-1
clone_size: NA
cdr3_length: 15

cdr3_aa: CASSQSTGNTEAFF
cdr3_nt: TGTGCCAGCTCGCAATCGACAGGGAACACTGAAGCTTTCTTT
j_call: TRBJ1-1
d_call: NA
v_call: TRBV18
clone_size: once
cdr3_length: 14

cdr3_aa: CASSLTGGETQYF
cdr3_nt: TGTGCCAGCAGCTTGACAGGGGGAGAGACCCAGTACTTC
j_call: TRBJ2-5
d_call: TRBD1
v_call: TRBV5-4
clone_size: NA
cdr3_length: 13

cdr3_aa: CASRHGPLRTEAFF
cdr3_nt: TGTGCCAGCAGACATGGGCCCCTCCGCACTGAAGCTTTCTTT
j_call: TRBJ1-1
d_call: NA
v_call: TRBV28
clone_size: NA
cdr3_length: 14

cdr3_aa: CASSLRLAGNNEQFF
cdr3_nt: TGCGCCAGCAGCTTACGACTAGCGGGGAACAATGAGCAGTTCTTC
j_call: TRBJ2-1
d_call: TRBD2
v_call: TRBV5-1
clone_size: NA
cdr3_length: 15

cdr3_aa: CASSSDRDSNQPQHF
cdr3_nt: TGTGCCAGCAGTTCCGACAGGGATAGCAATCAGCCCCAGCATTTT
j_call: TRBJ1-5
d_call: TRBD1
v_call: TRBV28
clone_size: NA
cdr3_length: 15

cdr3_aa: CSANRVGGYTF
cdr3_nt: TGCAGTGCTAACAGGGTTGGCGGCTACACCTTC
j_call: TRBJ1-2
d_call: NA
v_call: TRBV20-1
clone_size: few
cdr3_length: 11

cdr3_aa: CASSEGTSGSLADTQYF
cdr3_nt: TGCGCCAGCAGCGAAGGGACTAGCGGGAGTCTCGCAGATACGCAGTATTTT
j_call: TRBJ2-3
d_call: TRBD2
v_call: TRBV5-1
clone_size: NA
cdr3_length: 17

cdr3_aa: CASSLSRESTDTQYF
cdr3_nt: TGTGCCAGCAGCTTAAGCCGGGAAAGCACAGATACGCAGTATTTT
j_call: TRBJ2-3
d_call: NA
v_call: TRBV7-3
clone_size: NA
cdr3_length: 15

cdr3_aa: CASSQDRGRVREKLFF
cdr3_nt: TGCGCCAGCAGCCAAGATCGCGGGCGGGTTAGAGAAAAACTGTTTTTT
j_call: TRBJ1-4
d_call: NA
v_call: TRBV4-1
clone_size: NA
cdr3_length: 16

cdr3_aa: CAISESGLAGFAFF
cdr3_nt: TGTGCCATCAGTGAATCGGGACTAGCGGGATTTGCGTTCTTC
j_call: TRBJ2-1
d_call: TRBD2
v_call: TRBV10-3
clone_size: NA
cdr3_length: 14

cdr3_aa: CASTDGGGQGEQFF
cdr3_nt: TGTGCCAGCACTGACGGGGGAGGGCAGGGTGAGCAGTTCTTC
j_call: TRBJ2-1
d_call: TRBD2
v_call: TRBV5-4
clone_size: few
cdr3_length: 14

cdr3_aa: CASSIRQGANEKLFF
cdr3_nt: TGCGCCAGCAGCATTAGACAGGGTGCGAATGAAAAGCTGTTTTTT
j_call: TRBJ1-4
d_call: TRBD1
v_call: TRBV5-1
clone_size: NA
cdr3_length: 15

cdr3_aa: CATDRRKYEQYF
cdr3_nt: TGTGCCACGGACAGGAGGAAGTACGAGCAGTACTTC
j_call: TRBJ2-7
d_call: TRBD1
v_call: TRBV28
clone_size: NA
cdr3_length: 12

cdr3_aa: CASSGRGPAYGYTF
cdr3_nt: TGCGCCAGCAGCGGCAGGGGTCCGGCCTATGGCTACACCTTC
j_call: TRBJ1-2
d_call: NA
v_call: TRBV5-1
clone_size: NA
cdr3_length: 14

cdr3_aa: CASSLAGRGRGSDEQYF
cdr3_nt: TGTGCCAGCAGCTTAGCCGGCAGGGGGCGAGGAAGTGACGAGCAGTACTTC
j_call: TRBJ2-7
d_call: TRBD1
v_call: TRBV7-8
clone_size: NA
cdr3_length: 17

cdr3_aa: CASSNRQGVNTEAFF
cdr3_nt: TGTGCCAGCAGTAATCGACAGGGGGTGAACACTGAAGCTTTCTTT
j_call: TRBJ1-1
d_call: TRBD1
v_call: TRBV6-1
clone_size: NA
cdr3_length: 15

cdr3_aa: CASSSDTPNTEAFF
cdr3_nt: TGTGCCAGCAGTAGTGACACCCCGAACACTGAAGCTTTCTTT
j_call: TRBJ1-1
d_call: NA
v_call: TRBV6-5
clone_size: few
cdr3_length: 14